This record covers a single TCR beta chain. This clonotype is identified as medium-sized (0.01 to 0.1%). The specificity of this receptor is unknown. No base qualities exist here, and no much larger clone lies one base off it. The data originate from a study of RUNX1 and TCR beta rearrangement in T-cell leukemia (dated by TCRdb to about 2020). About the full investigation: The study compared TCR beta rearrangements and CDR3 junctions in 13 T-ALLs carrying mono-allelic acquired RUNX1 mutations versus some eleven RUNX1 wildtype T-ALLs. Every RUNX1 mutation in the mutated group was heterozygous, with some eleven located in the Runt homology domain and a few in the transactivation domain. GRAALL-2003 and GRAALL-2005 were the multicentric trials. An earlier study had already determined the RUNX1 mutation status of the T-ALL cases. The RUNX1 wildtype T-ALLs were matched on an immature maturation arrest stage, which was defined as the absence of cytoplasmic or surface TCR beta protein. TCR beta rearrangements in human T-ALL were analyzed for comparison with results obtained from a Runx1 knockout mouse model. RUNX1-mutated T-ALLs spanned more diverse maturation arrest stages, including cases arrested before TCR beta rearrangement onset. To allow a comparison of D1 versus D2 segments, the RUNX1 wildtype T-ALLs were chosen so that each carried at least incomplete clonal TCR beta rearrangements. TCR rearrangements were assessed by Genescan analysis after EuroClonality multiplex PCR on genomic DNA. What the research found in general, with its limitations: Because too few clonal rearrangements were available, TCR beta CDR3 length and D segment truncation in T-ALLs could not be evaluated. TCR beta J1 cluster usage was similar between RUNX1-mutated and wildtype T-ALLs, with no significant difference. TCR beta D1 segment usage did not differ significantly between RUNX1-mutated (about 83%) and wildtype (around 61%) T-ALL clonal rearrangements. Fewer RUNX1-mutated T-ALLs carried clonal TCR beta rearrangements (about 56%) than reported for T-ALL generally (over 75%).

Libraries were made using PCR. TCRdb shows the sequencer as Illumina MiSeq. Characterization of TCR beta DJ and VDJ rearrangements was performed by next generation amplicon sequencing. For the original study's pipeline: Amplicon sequencing data were analyzed with the Vidjil software to identify clonal TCR beta rearrangements. Two-tailed Fisher exact tests compared TCR beta rearrangement characteristics between RUNX1-mutated and wildtype groups. TCRdb applied fastp at Q25 and MiXCR to the public reads, then kept only in-frame beta chains. Each record represents a unique CDR3 protein, reported with the most common genes and DNA among its rows. The V and J calls and clone size are TCRdb's, not the authors'. In this sample the table shows about 630 distinct CDR3 sequences, around a fifth of which occur a single time. Over 25% of the sample belongs to the ten largest clones. Deletion took 3 bases off V and 1 base off J, with a span of 8 bases between the germline ends. The CDR3 runs 14 amino acids, cysteine and phenylalanine included. This entry keeps only the CDR3 DNA: 42 bases, framed from base 1. From a lookup of the germline V gene, CDR1 and CDR2 are SGDLS and YYNGEE.

For oncotyping and quantification of minimal residual disease, T-ALL samples were taken at diagnosis from children and adults treated according to protocol. The clonotype originates from a male donor with T-cell acute lymphoblastic leukemia. The sequenced sample was blood. The chain is assembled from TRBV9 and TRBJ1-3; no D gene can be assigned with confidence. The CDR3 corresponds to CASSARTSGNTIYF. The nucleotide sequence is given as TGTGCCAGCAGCGCCCGGACTTCTGGAAACACCATATATTTT.